This T cell receptor beta chain was found in a study of cytomegalovirus exposure and HLA in healthy donors. The primer mix had 60 Vbeta and 13 Jbeta primers. TCRdb's copy holds only in-frame clones and misses some; the assay was immunoSEQ multiplex PCR. The table includes 140,000 or so clones, over 70% detected once. The germline V gene has CDR1 SGHRS and CDR2 YFSETQ. The CDR3 runs to 14 residues. Comments on this clone: The antigen remains undetermined.

Study-wide results and limits: Some V segments, including TRBV6-2 and TRBV6-3, were excluded as indistinguishable. In vitro checks showed that three CMV-associated chains really do target CMV antigens.

The chain carries TRBV5-1 and TRBJ2-5; perhaps TRBD2 as D (5 bases). The DNA end lines up better with TRBJ2-7; the J call may be wrong. The receptor comes from a woman aged 40 to 50 in good health and CMV-seronegative. The material sequenced was PBMCs. In DNA, the CDR3 is TGCGCCAGCAGCTTAGATGGGAGAGACTACGAGCAGTACTTC. Amino acids: CASSLDGRDYEQYF.